One T cell receptor (beta chain) is described in this entry. Antigen: not known. The data stem from a study of vaccination and CD4 T cells after COVID-19. Background on the study: Samples taken post-COVID came a median around 100 days after diagnosis, ranging from 35 to 161. Blood was drawn a median around 70 days post second dose, range 14 to 241. Study-wide findings and caveats: Convalescent patients' vaccine-specific clones were spike mono-reactive in 304 of 307 cases.

The Oncomine TCR Beta short-read assay sequenced DNA from cultured CD4+ T cells. TCRdb re-called the PCR reads through MiXCR, storing one row per CDR3 protein. The table has about 20,000 distinct CDR3 sequences, around half seen once. Treatment described: 10-day PBMC culture with coronavirus spike peptide pools or control peptides (ViraFEST assay). This CDR3 spans 15 amino acids. V lost 0 bases and J 1 base, leaving 12 bases between the germline ends. Per germline, CDR1 DFQATT and CDR2 SNEGSKA (reference sequence). This rearrangement joins TRBV20-1 to TRBJ1-1; no clear D. This clonotype was sampled from a human donor who had recovered from COVID-19. The sequenced sample consisted of CD4+ T cells from blood, cultured in vitro. This chain's CDR3 is CSARDLAAENTEAFF. The CDR3 DNA reads TGCAGTGCTAGAGATCTGGCAGCGGAGAACACTGAAGCTTTCTTT.